The 16 T cell receptor beta chains presented below share a single source sample, sequenced in a study of shared clonotypes between healthy human individuals. Produced via immunoSEQ multiplex PCR; TCRdb's table is partial and in-frame only. Among approximately 500,000 clones listed, 90% to 96% were seen once. The specimen sequenced was naive CD4+ T cells sorted from blood. The subset denotes: CD45RA+ positively selected. Receptor source: a woman in her 30s in good health.

The J gene is TRBJ2-7, the V gene TRBV9; 8 nucleotides match TRBD1. J was trimmed by 0 bases and V by 4 bases; bases with no gene match: 9. The CDR3 consists of 16 residues. Looked up from germline, CDR1 is SGDLS and CDR2 is YYNGEE. The CDR3 bases are TGTGCCAGCAGCCTCGCCGGGACAGGTAACTCCTACGAGCAGTACTTC. This translates into CASSLAGTGNSYEQYF.

V gene TRBV10-3 combines with J gene TRBJ2-5, with D unresolved. The J call could be wrong; TRBJ2-7 is a better fit for the DNA end. The CDR3 has 13 amino acids. Germline lookup yields CDR1 ENHRY and CDR2 SYGVKD. This CDR3 reads CAIRGKDTYEQYF. The CDR3 DNA reads as TGTGCCATCAGGGGCAAGGATACCTACGAGCAGTACTTC.

The V call is TRBV28, the J call TRBJ2-7; 9 positions match TRBD1. CDR3 length: 12 amino acids. Trimming took 6 bases from V and 3 from J; bases not matched to a gene: 0. Germline loops: CDR1 MDHEN, CDR2 SYDVKM. CDR3 nucleotides: TGTGCCAGCAGGACAGGGGGCTACGAGCAGTACTTC. Its translation: CASRTGGYEQYF. The variable domain in full, completed from reference TRBV28 and TRBJ2-7, reads DVKVTQSSRYLVKRTGEKVFLECVQDMDHENMFWYRQDPGLGLRLIYFSYDVKMKEKGDIPEGYSVSREKKERFSLILESASTNQTSMYLCASRTGGYEQYFGPGTRLTVT.

With respect to this clone: This sample includes further DNA sequences coding for the same CDR3. The chain combines TRBV27 with TRBJ1-6; no definite D call. Per the germline V gene, CDR1 is MNHEY and CDR2 is SMNVEV (reference sequence). Trimming took 6 bases from V and 0 from J, leaving 6 bases between them. The CDR3 is 14 amino acids. The CDR3 DNA follows: TGTGCCAGCAGCCGGAGCTCCTATAATTCACCCCTCCACTTT. Translated: CASSRSSYNSPLHF.

The rearrangement uses TRBV6-5 and TRBJ2-7, with D perhaps TRBD1 or TRBD2 (5 bases each). CDR1 MNHEY and CDR2 SVGAGI come from the germline V gene. The CDR3 runs to 16 residues. V lost 2 bases and J 2 bases, leaving 16 bases between the germline ends. The CDR3 DNA reads TGTGCCAGCAGTTACGGGACGGGGATCTCCACCTACGAGCAGTACTTC. This translates into CASSYGTGISTYEQYF.

The chain recombines TRBV19 with TRBJ2-1, with D possibly being TRBD2 (6 bases). Germline CDR1 is LNHDA and CDR2 is SQIVND (reference sequence). The CDR3 sequence is 16 residues long. The V gene lost 6 bases and the J gene lost 0 bases, with 15 bases spanning the gap. The CDR3: CASSRDSRSSYNEQFF. In nucleotides, the CDR3 is TGTGCCAGTAGCAGGGACTCCCGAAGCTCCTACAATGAGCAGTTCTTC.

The rearrangement uses TRBV19 and TRBJ2-4, with TRBD2 matching 10 bases. The CDR3 length is 18 residues. From germline, CDR1 is LNHDA and CDR2 SQIVND (reference sequence). J gave up 2 bases and V 3 bases, and 10 bases lay outside the gene matches. The CDR3 sequence: CASSIVLAGDEPKNIQYF. The CDR3 DNA is TGTGCCAGTAGTATCGTGCTAGCGGGAGATGAGCCCAAAAACATTCAGTACTTC.

The chain has TRBV18 and TRBJ2-7; 15 nucleotides agree with TRBD2. This CDR3 region has 17 residues. J gave up 2 bases and V 5 bases, and 7 bases lay outside the gene matches. CDR1 and CDR2 (germline): KGHSH, LQKENI. DNA of the CDR3: TGTGCCAGCTCATCCGGGACTAGCGGGAGGAACCCCTACGAGCAGTACTTC. Translating gives CASSSGTSGRNPYEQYF.

This chain links TRBV5-1 with TRBJ2-2; D uncertain. The V and J ends lost 4 bases and 7 bases respectively, with 11 bases between them. The CDR3 covers 13 residues. The V gene's germline CDR1 is SGHRS and CDR2 YFSETQ. This CDR3 is CASSQSPNGELFF. The CDR3 coding sequence is TGCGCCAGCAGCCAAAGTCCCAACGGGGAGCTGTTTTTT.

The rearrangement joins TRBV7-9 to TRBJ1-1, with 7 bases aligning to TRBD1. In germline, CDR1 is SEHNR, CDR2 FQNEAQ (reference sequence). Trimming removed 2 bases from V and 3 bases from J; junction bases left unmatched: 3. The CDR3 totals 14 residues. CDR3 bases: TGTGCCAGCAGCTTAAGTCAGGGGGACACTGAAGCTTTCTTT. Translated, it gives CASSLSQGDTEAFF.

The rearrangement links TRBV1 to TRBJ1-1. TRBV1 represents a pseudogene. This CDR3 is built from 17 residues. The CDR3 sequence is CTSSPYSRRRNNTEAFF. In nucleotides, the CDR3 is TGCACCAGCAGCCCTTATAGCCGCCGGCGGAATAACACTGAAGCTTTCTTT.

This clone was recorded only once. The V call is TRBV28, the J call TRBJ2-1; D gene uncertain. Germline CDR1 is MDHEN and CDR2 is SYDVKM. CDR3 length: 13 amino acids. V dropped 3 bases and J dropped 7 bases, with 10 bases sitting between them. CDR3 nucleotide sequence: TGTGCCAGCAGTTTTCCCCAAAAAAATGAGCAGTTCTTC. It is translated as CASSFPQKNEQFF.

This chain links TRBV6-1 with TRBJ1-5, with D possibly TRBD1 on 6 matching bases. The V gene's germline CDR1 is MNHNS and CDR2 SASEGT. The CDR3 contains 14 residues. V shed 4 bases and J shed 2 bases, with 9 bases lying between them. The CDR3 region is CASSAEGGNQPQHF. The DNA for the CDR3 is TGTGCCAGCAGTGCCGAGGGGGGCAATCAGCCCCAGCATTTT.

The chain couples TRBV21-1 to TRBJ2-7; TRBD1, the table's D call, lacks a check against the DNA. TRBV21-1 is an annotated pseudogene. The CDR3 has 13 residues. The CDR3 DNA reads as TGTGCCAGCGCCAGGCCACCCTCCTACGAGCAGTACTTC. As protein: CASARPPSYEQYF.

The rearrangement links TRBV6-5 to TRBJ1-1; D possibly corresponds to TRBD1 (6 bases). Trimming cost V 4 bases and J 3 bases, with 15 bases left between them. Germline V gene lookup returns CDR1 MNHEY and CDR2 SVGAGI. The CDR3 has 15 residues. This CDR3 reads CASSSSGAGDTEAFF. The CDR3 DNA sequence: TGTGCCAGCAGTTCCTCGGGGGCCGGGGACACTGAAGCTTTCTTT.

Comment on this clone: This CDR3 is also generated by other DNA sequences in the sample. The J gene is TRBJ2-7, the V gene TRBV6-5; 8 bases align to TRBD1. The CDR3 has 14 amino acids. Germline CDR1 reads MNHEY; CDR2 reads SVGAGI. V trimming: 0 bases; J trimming: 4 bases; junction bases outside the gene matches: 2. The CDR3 loop reads CASSYSGQGYEQYF. The CDR3 bases are TGTGCCAGCAGTTACTCAGGACAGGGTTACGAGCAGTACTTC.